Sequencing of this T cell receptor (beta chain) was carried out in a study of CD8+ T cells in alopecia areata. Study-level points and caveats: Uncertainty remains about how baseline CD8+ expansion links to response, with one nonresponder.

The CDR3 runs to 18 residues. The ends were cut back, 1 base at V and 2 bases at J, with 20 bases in the middle. Germline CDR1 reads SGHTA; CDR2 reads FQGNSA. Treatment here: oral pan-JAK inhibitor, 5-10 mg twice daily. This clone has just one count. The antigen is undetermined. RNA extraction was followed by reverse transcription into cDNA, which acted as the sequencing template. Measured with immunoSEQ multiplex PCR; TCRdb has only the in-frame clones, and not every one. Of 200,000 to 250,000 clones in the sample, less than 75% were seen once. The chain couples TRBV7-2 to TRBJ1-2; possible D gene TRBD1, 5 bases. Specimen: CD4+ T cells sorted from blood, collected at week 4, from a patient treated with tofacitinib. This receptor was taken from a human donor with alopecia areata. CDR3 coding DNA: TGTGCCAGCAGCTTAGATAGAGTTGGTGCCGGGGCCAACTATGGCTACACCTTC. This gives the protein CASSLDRVGAGANYGYTF.